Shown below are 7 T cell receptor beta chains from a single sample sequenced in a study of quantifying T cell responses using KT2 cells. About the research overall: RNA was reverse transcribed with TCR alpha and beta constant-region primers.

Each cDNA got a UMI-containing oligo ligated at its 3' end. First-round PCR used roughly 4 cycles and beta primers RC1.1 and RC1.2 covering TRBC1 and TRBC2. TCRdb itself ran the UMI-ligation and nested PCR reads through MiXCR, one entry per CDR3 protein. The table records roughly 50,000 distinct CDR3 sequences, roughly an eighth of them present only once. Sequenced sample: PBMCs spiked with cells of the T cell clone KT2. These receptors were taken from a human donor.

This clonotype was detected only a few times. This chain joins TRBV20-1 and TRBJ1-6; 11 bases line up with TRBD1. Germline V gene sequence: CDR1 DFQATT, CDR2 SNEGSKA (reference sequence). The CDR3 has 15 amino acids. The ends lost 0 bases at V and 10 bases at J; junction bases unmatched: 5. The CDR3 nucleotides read TGCAGTGCTAGAGACCGGGACAGGGGGTCCTCACCCCTCCACTTT. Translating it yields CSARDRDRGSSPLHF.

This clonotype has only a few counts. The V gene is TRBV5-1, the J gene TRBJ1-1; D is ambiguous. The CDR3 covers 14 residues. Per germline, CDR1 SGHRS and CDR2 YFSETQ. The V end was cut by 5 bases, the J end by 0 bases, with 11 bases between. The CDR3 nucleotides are TGCGCCAGCAGGCCGCAGCTTTTGAACACTGAAGCTTTCTTT. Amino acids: CASRPQLLNTEAFF.

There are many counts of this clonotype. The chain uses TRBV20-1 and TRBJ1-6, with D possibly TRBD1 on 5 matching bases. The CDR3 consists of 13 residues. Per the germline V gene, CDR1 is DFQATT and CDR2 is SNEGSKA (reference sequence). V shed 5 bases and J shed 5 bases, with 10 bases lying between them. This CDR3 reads CSASAGHNSPLHF. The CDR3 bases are TGCAGTGCTTCCGCGGGACATAATTCACCCCTCCACTTT.

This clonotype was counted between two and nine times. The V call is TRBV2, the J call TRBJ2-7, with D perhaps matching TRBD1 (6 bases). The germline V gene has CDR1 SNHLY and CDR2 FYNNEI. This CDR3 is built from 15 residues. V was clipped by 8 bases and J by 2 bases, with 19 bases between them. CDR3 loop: CASSQQDSFTYEQYF. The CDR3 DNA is TGTGCCAGCTCCCAACAGGACAGTTTCACCTACGAGCAGTACTTC.

CDR3 bases: TGTGCCAGCAGTCCGGGACAGGGGACCGCAGATACGCAGTATTTT. Its protein product is CASSPGQGTADTQYF. The chain carries TRBV12-3 or TRBV12-4 and TRBJ2-3; TRBD1 matches at 10 bases. The CDR3 extends over 15 amino acids. The ends lost 5 bases at V and 4 bases at J; junction bases unmatched: 6.

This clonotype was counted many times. This CDR3 reads CASSNPGIYNEQFF. CDR3 coding DNA: TGTGCCAGCAGTAACCCCGGGATCTACAATGAGCAGTTCTTC. The gene calls are TRBV6-1 and TRBJ2-1, with a possible D match to TRBD2 (5 bases). Germline CDR1 and CDR2: MNHNS and SASEGT. The CDR3 runs to 14 residues. V lost 5 bases to trimming and J lost 3 bases, with 11 bases between them.

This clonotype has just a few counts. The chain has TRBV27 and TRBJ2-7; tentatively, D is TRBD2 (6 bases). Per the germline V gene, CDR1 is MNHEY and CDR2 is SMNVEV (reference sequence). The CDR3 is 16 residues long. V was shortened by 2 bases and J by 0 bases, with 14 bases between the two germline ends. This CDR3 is CASSLGGPGGSYEQYF. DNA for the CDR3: TGTGCCAGCAGTTTAGGAGGGCCTGGTGGCTCCTACGAGCAGTACTTC.